This TCR beta chain was recorded in a study of blood T cell repertoires in COVID-19 (dated by TCRdb to the early 2020s). For context, the study as a whole: Samples from collaborators originated in the United States, Italy and Spain and spanned both the acute and convalescent phases of COVID-19. The prospective study material was composed of cDNA or gDNA derived from T cells, B-cell-depleted T cells, or PBMCs. Subjects who had been exposed to COVID-19, were actively infected with it, or had recovered from it provided the deeply sampled blood TCRbeta repertoires that made up the dataset. The repertoires were made available in a free public database intended to serve as a resource for research on the immune response to SARS-CoV-2. The samples were drawn from two sources: the first 160 participants of the ongoing ImmuneRACE study, and 1,254 subjects contributed by 6 global collaborators. Sample metadata almost always included a de-identified subject ID, COVID-19 status, age in years and sex. Where available, HLA class I and class II types were obtained from metadata supplied by the sample provider rather than from assay-based typing.

Regarding this clone: The antigen this receptor binds is unknown. No base qualities exist here, and no much larger clone lies one base off it.

Each collaborating institution followed its own protocols to collect whole blood in K2EDTA tubes. For TCRbeta analysis, collaborators shipped samples in one of three forms: frozen whole blood, isolated PBMCs, or DNA extracted from either of those sample types. Its CDR3 holds 15 amino acids, cysteine through phenylalanine. The read is trimmed to its CDR3 DNA, 45 bases read in frame from base 1. The germline V gene provides CDR1 SGHTA and CDR2 FQGTGA. Unmatched junction bases come to 9, with V trimmed by 2 bases and J by 8 bases. TCRbeta CDR3 regions were amplified from genomic DNA by means of the immunoSEQ Assay, a bias-controlled multiplex PCR. Under the source paper's analysis protocol: Within the assay, amplification of reference gene primers was used to estimate how many nucleated cells each sample contained. Sequence reads were collapsed and filtered to measure the absolute abundance of every unique TCRbeta CDR3 rearrangement. For each sample, productive Simpson clonality was calculated as the square root of Simpson's diversity index across productive rearrangements. The clones in this table, taken by TCRdb from immuneACCESS, are in-frame only. Not every clone is retained; where verified, under half of the shortfall comes from an unresolved V gene, and the cause of the rest is unknown. Clonal size and the V and J genes are those of that table, whereas D and trimming came from the DNA. For this sample there are tens of thousands of clones; approximately 84% appear just once. The top ten clonotypes cover approximately 29% of the sample.

What the research found in general, with its limitations: The quantity of clinical and demographic metadata differed by source and by participant and was supplied without curation.

Rearrangement joined TRBV7-3 to TRBJ2-1, and 7 bases in between align with TRBD2. This clonotype was sampled from a human donor in a cohort sampled during active COVID-19. The material sequenced was peripheral blood. The nucleotides read TGTGCCAGCAGCTTAGGGAGGGTAGTCGGCGATGAGCAGTTCTTC. Translated, it gives CASSLGRVVGDEQFF.